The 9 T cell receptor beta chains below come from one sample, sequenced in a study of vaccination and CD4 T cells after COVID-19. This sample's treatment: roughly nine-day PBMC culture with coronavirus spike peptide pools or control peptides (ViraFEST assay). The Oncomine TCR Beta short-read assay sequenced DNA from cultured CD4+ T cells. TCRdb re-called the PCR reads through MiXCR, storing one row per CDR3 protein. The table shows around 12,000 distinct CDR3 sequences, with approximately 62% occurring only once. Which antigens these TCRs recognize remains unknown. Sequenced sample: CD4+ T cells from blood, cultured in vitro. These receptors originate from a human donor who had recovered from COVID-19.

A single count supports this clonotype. CDR3 nucleotides: TGTGCCAGCAGCTTGTTAGGTGCGGGAGGGCCCGCAGCGACCCAGTACTTC. It encodes CASSLLGAGGPAATQYF. This chain joins TRBV5-4 and TRBJ2-5; TRBD2 agrees at 9 bases. The CDR3 has 17 amino acids. V was clipped by 1 base and J by 7 bases; unmatched bases: 14. Germline loops: CDR1 SGHNT, CDR2 YYREEE (reference sequence).

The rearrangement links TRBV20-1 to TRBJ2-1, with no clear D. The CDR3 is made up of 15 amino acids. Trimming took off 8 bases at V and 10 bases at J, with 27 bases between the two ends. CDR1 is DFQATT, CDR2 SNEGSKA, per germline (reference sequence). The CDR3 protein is CSPDLPQAPAREQFF. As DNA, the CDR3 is TGCAGTCCAGATCTCCCACAAGCGCCGGCAAGGGAGCAGTTCTTC.

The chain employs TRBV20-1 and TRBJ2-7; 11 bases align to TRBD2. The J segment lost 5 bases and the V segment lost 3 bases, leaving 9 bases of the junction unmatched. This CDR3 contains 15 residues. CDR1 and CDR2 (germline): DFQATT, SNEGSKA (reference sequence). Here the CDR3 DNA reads TGCAGTGCTAGCCATTTGACTAGCGGGGACCACGAGCAGTACTTC. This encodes CSASHLTSGDHEQYF.

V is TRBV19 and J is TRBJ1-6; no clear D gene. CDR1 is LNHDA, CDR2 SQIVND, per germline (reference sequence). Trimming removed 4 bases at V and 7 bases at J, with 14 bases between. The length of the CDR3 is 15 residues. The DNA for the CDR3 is TGTGCCAGTAGTAGCTACCCGAGGAGGAATTCACCCCTCCACTTT. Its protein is CASSSYPRRNSPLHF.

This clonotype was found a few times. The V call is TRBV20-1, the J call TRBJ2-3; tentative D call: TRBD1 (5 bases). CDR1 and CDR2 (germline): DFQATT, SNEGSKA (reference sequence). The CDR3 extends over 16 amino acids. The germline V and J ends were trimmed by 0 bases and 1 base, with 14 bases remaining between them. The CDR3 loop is CSAREGAGSGTDTQYF. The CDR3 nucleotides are TGCAGTGCTAGAGAAGGGGCAGGGTCTGGCACAGATACGCAGTATTTT.

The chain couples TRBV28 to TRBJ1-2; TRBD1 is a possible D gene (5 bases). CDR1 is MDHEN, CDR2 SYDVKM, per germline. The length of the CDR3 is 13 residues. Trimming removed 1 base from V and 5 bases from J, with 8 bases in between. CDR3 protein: CASSLSGPYGYTF. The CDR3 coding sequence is TGTGCCAGCAGTTTATCAGGGCCTTATGGCTACACCTTC.

The CDR3 is CASSELGFSNQPQHF. The CDR3 DNA follows: TGTGCCAGCAGTGAATTAGGGTTTAGCAATCAGCCCCAGCATTTT. The chain combines TRBV6-1 with TRBJ1-5; D unclear. The germline V gene encodes CDR1 MNHNS and CDR2 SASEGT. This CDR3 contains 15 residues. The V gene lost 2 bases and the J gene lost 0 bases, with 8 bases spanning the gap.

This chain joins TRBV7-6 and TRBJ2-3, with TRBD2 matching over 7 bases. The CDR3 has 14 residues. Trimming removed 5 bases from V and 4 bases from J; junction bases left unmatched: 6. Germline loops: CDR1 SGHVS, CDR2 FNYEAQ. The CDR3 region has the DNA TGTGCCAGCAGCGCGAGCCTAGCGGCAGATACGCAGTATTTT. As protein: CASSASLAADTQYF.

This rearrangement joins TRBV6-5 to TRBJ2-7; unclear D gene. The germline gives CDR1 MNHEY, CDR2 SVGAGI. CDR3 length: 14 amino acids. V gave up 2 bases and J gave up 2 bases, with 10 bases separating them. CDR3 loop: CASSYTGRTYEQYF. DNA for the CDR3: TGTGCCAGCAGTTACACCGGGCGTACCTACGAGCAGTACTTC.